These 11 T cell receptor beta chains share one sample of origin, sequenced in a study of human T cells and chemical hapten exposure. Described time point: patch test 1, 2 weeks after DPC sensitization. Treatment in this sample: therapeutic diphenylcyclopropenone sensitization with weekly scalp DPC. Each CDR3 protein gets one entry after TCRdb re-called the RACE reads with MiXCR. The sample yields around 100,000 distinct CDR3 sequences, more than 9.5% seen once. The starting material was whole blood, obtained in connection with sensitization to the hapten diphenylcyclopropenone (DPC). Receptors were obtained from a woman between 35 and 50 years old with alopecia areata. Some clones in this sample may be carry-over from other donors' samples.

This clonotype was detected only a few times. The rearrangement uses TRBV4-3 and TRBJ2-3; perhaps TRBD2 as D (5 bases). The CDR3 contains 14 residues. Germline CDR1 LGHNA, CDR2 YSLEER. Trimming pared 1 base from V and 4 bases from J, leaving 9 bases between. CDR3 region: CASSQGLRADTQYF. The CDR3 DNA reads as TGCGCCAGCAGCCAAGGGTTGCGGGCAGATACGCAGTATTTT.

This rearrangement joins TRBV20-1 to TRBJ1-5; the D gene is possibly TRBD1 (6 bases). The germline V and J ends were trimmed by 1 base and 3 bases, with 16 bases remaining between them. CDR1 is DFQATT, CDR2 SNEGSKA, per germline (reference sequence). This CDR3 spans 16 amino acids. The CDR3 DNA sequence: TGCAGTGCTAGAGTAGGACCGGGACAAAACAATCAGCCCCAGCATTTT. Translated: CSARVGPGQNNQPQHF.

This clonotype was counted at least ten times. CDR3 residues: CASSPQGSNQPQHF. The CDR3 DNA is TGTGCCAGCAGTCCCCAGGGATCCAATCAGCCCCAGCATTTT. The chain links TRBV27 to TRBJ1-5, with D possibly TRBD1 on 5 matching bases. The CDR3 is 14 residues long. The V end lost 5 bases, the J end lost 3 bases, and 11 bases lay between the germline ends. Looked up from germline, CDR1 is MNHEY and CDR2 is SMNVEV (reference sequence).

This clonotype was recorded a few times. The rearrangement joins TRBV12-3 or TRBV12-4 to TRBJ1-1; 10 bases line up with TRBD1. This CDR3 is built from 16 residues. V gave up 1 base and J gave up 1 base; unmatched junction bases: 3. CDR3 nucleotide sequence: TGTGCCAGCAGTTTAGGACAGGGGGCCGGGAACACTGAAGCTTTCTTT. As protein: CASSLGQGAGNTEAFF.

This clonotype was counted at least ten times. DNA of the CDR3: TGTGCCAGCAGCTTAGTGGGCGGACGGAACACTGAAGCTTTCTTT. This codes for CASSLVGGRNTEAFF. The genes are TRBV7-2 and TRBJ1-1; D unclear. This CDR3 comprises 15 residues. Germline loops: CDR1 SGHTA, CDR2 FQGNSA. V lost 1 base to trimming and J lost 1 base, with 10 bases between them.

A note on this clonotype: This may arise from a read error, as a much more abundant clone is one base away. CDR3 residues: CSSGTAVNEQFF. CDR3 DNA: TGCAGCTCCGGGACAGCGGTCAATGAGCAGTTCTTC. This sequence joins TRBV29-1 and TRBJ2-1; 7 bases map to TRBD1. Germline lookup yields CDR1 SQVTM and CDR2 ANQGSEA. There are 12 residues in the CDR3. The V segment lost 8 bases and the J segment 6 bases; nucleotides outside the gene matches: 7.

This clonotype came up many times. The chain carries TRBV4-3 and TRBJ1-1; 7 bases line up with TRBD1. V lost 0 bases to trimming and J lost 1 base; unmatched junction nucleotides: 5. Germline values: CDR1 LGHNA, CDR2 YSLEER. The CDR3 contains 16 residues. CDR3 protein: CASSQDQGGQNTEAFF. Here the CDR3 DNA reads TGCGCCAGCAGCCAAGATCAAGGGGGCCAGAACACTGAAGCTTTCTTT.

This clonotype has just a few counts. The rearrangement uses TRBV7-2 and TRBJ2-5; D is unclear. Trimming pared 5 bases from V and 1 base from J, leaving 11 bases between. CDR1 and CDR2 (germline): SGHTA, FQGNSA. The CDR3 loop spans 14 amino acids. This CDR3 is CASSLLSGQETQYF. CDR3 nucleotide sequence: TGTGCCAGCAGCCTCTTAAGTGGCCAAGAGACCCAGTACTTC. Drawing the rest from reference TRBV7-2 and TRBJ2-5, the complete variable domain is GAGVSQSPSNKVTEKGKDVELRCDPISGHTALYWYRQSLGQGLEFLIYFQGNSAPDKSGLPSDRFSAERTGGSVSTLTIQRTQQEDSAVYLCASSLLSGQETQYFGPGTRLLVL.

V gene TRBV4-2 combines with J gene TRBJ2-2, with D maybe TRBD2 (5 bases). This CDR3 region has 16 residues. V dropped 0 bases and J dropped 3 bases, with 11 bases sitting between them. CDR1 is LGHNA, CDR2 YNFKEQ, per germline. CDR3 in amino acids: CASSQELAGHTGELFF. The CDR3 region has the DNA TGTGCCAGCAGCCAAGAACTCGCGGGCCACACCGGGGAGCTGTTTTTT.

This clonotype showed up many times. This sequence joins TRBV29-1 and TRBJ1-4; D might be TRBD1 (5 bases). CDR1 is SQVTM and CDR2 is ANQGSEA in the germline V gene. The CDR3 covers 12 residues. Trimming shortened V by 7 bases and J by 8 bases, and 14 bases separated the two germline ends. CDR3 region: CSGRISGEKLFF. CDR3 nucleotides: TGCAGCGGTAGAATATCAGGGGAAAAACTGTTTTTT.

This clonotype was counted ten times or more. The gene calls are TRBV20-1 and TRBJ1-1; D gene unclear. Trimming shortened V by 6 bases and J by 6 bases, and 14 bases separated the two germline ends. The CDR3 sequence is 12 residues long. Germline assignment: CDR1 DFQATT and CDR2 SNEGSKA (reference sequence). The CDR3 bases are TGCAGTGCCCCTACAGAATCGGCTGAAGCTTTCTTT. Translation: CSAPTESAEAFF.